This TCR beta chain is drawn from a study of blood T cell repertoires in COVID-19. On the study more broadly: The study drew acute and convalescent COVID-19 samples from the United States, Italy and Spain.

Profiled with immunoSEQ multiplex PCR; TCRdb holds only in-frame clones, not every one. Among about 230,000 clones listed, about nine tenths were seen once. In its sample, this clone was seen once. The ends were cut back, 5 bases at V and 8 bases at J, with 10 bases in the middle. In germline, CDR1 is GTSNPN, CDR2 SVGIG (reference sequence). There are 12 residues in the CDR3. This sequence joins TRBV30 and TRBJ1-6; D not certain. This clonotype was obtained from a man aged 50 or older with COVID-19, enrolled during active disease. Sequenced material: peripheral blood. This chain's CDR3 is CAWSGGYSPLHF. CDR3 coding DNA: TGTGCCTGGTCCGGCGGGTATTCACCCCTCCACTTT.